A selection of T cell receptor beta chains follows, all from one sample in a study of T cell responses to AZD1222 COVID-19 vaccine. TCRdb keeps only in-frame clones here, not all; method: immunoSEQ multiplex PCR. This repertoire shows around 140,000 clones, over 75% found once; its top ten account for approximately 20%. This specimen consisted of peripheral blood, obtained on day 0 of AZD1222 vaccination. Receptors were obtained from an adult in good health. Both conserved end residues are part of each CDR3. The D gene is left open where the match is weak. Part of the rows lack a size; the others show once, few, many or a class for expanded clones.

V	J	size	D	CDR3	DNA
TRBV19	TRBJ1-1	.	.	CASSLDGRTGTEAFF	TGTGCCAGTAGTTTGGACGGCCGAACGGGCACTGAAGCTTTCTTT
TRBV10-3	TRBJ2-6	once	.	CAISEKQYSGANVLTF	TGTGCCATCAGTGAGAAACAGTACTCTGGGGCCAACGTCCTGACTTTC
TRBV6-2/TRBV6-3	TRBJ2-2	.	.	CASSGGRAPNTGELFF	TGTGCCAGCAGTGGTGGGAGAGCTCCGAACACCGGGGAGCTGTTTTTT
TRBV27	TRBJ2-7	.	.	CASSPGQSSYEQYF	TGTGCCAGCAGTCCTGGACAAAGCTCCTACGAGCAGTACTTC
TRBV5-6	TRBJ1-6	.	.	CASSLEGRGNSPLHF	TGTGCCAGCAGCTTGGAGGGCAGGGGTAATTCACCCCTCCACTTT
TRBV14	TRBJ2-5	.	TRBD1	CASSGTGGVETQYF	TGTGCCAGCAGCGGGACAGGCGGCGTGGAGACCCAGTACTTC
TRBV27	TRBJ1-1	medium-sized	.	CASTLMGGDTEAFF	TGTGCCAGCACCCTGATGGGGGGAGACACTGAAGCTTTCTTT
TRBV7-2	TRBJ2-1	.	.	CASSLVRKFF	TGTGCCAGCAGCTTAGTCCGGAAGTTCTTC
TRBV7-2	TRBJ2-3	once	TRBD2	CASSLPGGATDTQYF	TGTGCCAGCAGCCTCCCGGGGGGGGCAACAGATACGCAGTATTTT
TRBV7-2	TRBJ2-5	.	.	CASSPPVVSKETQYF	TGTGCCAGCAGCCCCCCAGTAGTTTCCAAAGAGACCCAGTACTTC
TRBV10-3	TRBJ2-7	.	.	CAISEYTYEQYF	TGTGCCATCAGTGAGTATACCTACGAGCAGTACTTC
TRBV7-2	TRBJ1-2	.	.	CASSLDQRGGYTF	TGTGCCAGCAGCTTAGATCAAAGGGGGGGCTACACCTTC
TRBV4-3	TRBJ2-3	few	.	CASSLGLAKSQDTQYF	TGCGCCAGCAGTCTCGGCCTAGCGAAAAGTCAGGATACGCAGTATTTT
TRBV5-5	TRBJ1-2	.	.	CASSQDTGNYGYTF	TGTGCCAGCAGCCAGGACACAGGCAACTATGGCTACACCTTC
TRBV16	TRBJ1-1	.	.	CASSSIMAGGDTEAFF	TGTGCCAGCAGCTCAATAATGGCGGGGGGAGACACTGAAGCTTTCTTT
TRBV5-1	TRBJ2-6	.	.	CASSPGQLKSGANVLTF	TGCGCCAGCAGTCCCGGACAGTTAAAATCTGGGGCCAACGTCCTGACTTTC
TRBV4-3	TRBJ1-2	.	TRBD1	CASSQRTGGFYGYTF	TGCGCCAGCAGCCAAAGGACAGGGGGCTTTTATGGCTACACCTTC
TRBV5-1	TRBJ2-5	.	.	CASSLTPSGETQYF	TGCGCCAGCAGCCTGACTCCCTCTGGGGAGACCCAGTACTTC
TRBV4-3	TRBJ1-6	.	.	CASSQDTPGSIVLTPLHF	TGCGCCAGCAGCCAAGATACCCCAGGGTCTATCGTACTGACACCCCTCCACTTT
TRBV4-1	TRBJ2-5	.	.	CASSRLKQGETQYF	TGCGCCAGCAGCCGCCTTAAGCAGGGAGAGACCCAGTACTTC
TRBV19	TRBJ1-4	.	TRBD1	CASSQQGAANEKLFF	TGTGCCAGTAGCCAACAGGGGGCGGCTAATGAAAAACTGTTTTTT
TRBV19	TRBJ1-5	.	.	CASSIVGDADQPQHF	TGTGCCAGTAGTATAGTGGGGGACGCCGATCAGCCCCAGCATTTT
TRBV3-1/TRBV3-2	TRBJ1-6	.	.	CASSQDPYSPLHF	TGTGCCAGCAGCCAGGATCCTTATTCACCCCTCCACTTT
TRBV5-1	TRBJ1-1	.	.	CASSWVDRITEAFF	TGCGCCAGCAGCTGGGTAGACAGAATCACTGAAGCTTTCTTT
TRBV18	TRBJ1-2	.	TRBD1	CASSFTGTGDYGYTF	TGTGCCAGCTCATTTACCGGGACAGGGGACTATGGCTACACCTTC
TRBV15	TRBJ2-7	.	TRBD2	CATSRPSGGAFEQYF	TGTGCCACCAGCAGACCTAGCGGGGGGGCCTTCGAGCAGTACTTC
TRBV18	TRBJ2-1	few	TRBD2	CASSPERGQLHNEQFF	TGTGCCAGCTCACCCGAGCGGGGGCAGTTACACAATGAGCAGTTCTTC
TRBV12-3/TRBV12-4	TRBJ1-6	once	.	CASSFYHRRPLHF	TGTGCCAGCAGTTTTTACCACCGCAGGCCCCTCCACTTT
TRBV19	TRBJ2-7	.	TRBD2	CASSGAGLGASEQYF	TGTGCCAGTAGTGGTGCGGGACTAGGAGCTAGCGAGCAGTACTTC
TRBV20-1	TRBJ2-4	.	TRBD1	CSASRDSVAKNIQYF	TGCAGTGCTAGTCGGGACAGCGTAGCCAAAAACATTCAGTACTTC
TRBV12-3/TRBV12-4	TRBJ1-2	.	.	CASSSAGKRGYTF	TGTGCCAGCAGTTCTGCAGGGAAAAGGGGCTACACCTTC
TRBV7-3	TRBJ2-7	.	TRBD1	CASSMTGVDEQYF	TGTGCCAGCAGCATGACAGGGGTCGACGAGCAGTACTTC
TRBV5-1	TRBJ2-6	.	.	CASSMGTASGANVLTF	TGCGCCAGCAGCATGGGGACTGCCTCGGGGGCCAACGTCCTGACTTTC
TRBV6-5	TRBJ1-2	.	.	CASRAAPTYGYTF	TGTGCCAGCAGGGCGGCCCCTACCTATGGCTACACCTTC
TRBV15	TRBJ1-2	.	.	CATSNRNYGYTF	TGTGCCACCAGCAATCGTAACTATGGCTACACCTTC
TRBV30	TRBJ1-6	.	.	CAWSVLSSPLHF	TGTGCCTGGAGTGTACTCAGTTCACCCCTCCACTTT
TRBV9	TRBJ2-7	.	.	CASSRLLDYEQYF	TGTGCCAGCAGCCGTCTTCTCGACTACGAGCAGTACTTC
TRBV10-2	TRBJ1-5	.	.	CASSESNFQPQHF	TGCGCCAGCAGTGAGTCGAATTTCCAGCCCCAGCATTTT
TRBV2	TRBJ1-6	.	.	CASKIRATFNSPLHF	TGTGCCAGCAAAATCAGGGCAACTTTTAATTCACCCCTCCACTTT
TRBV19	TRBJ1-1	.	.	CASTSSKGTEAFF	TGTGCCAGTACCTCCTCCAAGGGCACTGAAGCTTTCTTT
TRBV20-1	TRBJ2-7	few	.	CSARVEYEQYF	TGCAGTGCTAGGGTCGAGTACGAGCAGTACTTC
TRBV4-1	TRBJ2-1	few	TRBD2	CASSLSGGYNEQFF	TGCGCCAGCAGCCTGTCGGGGGGCTACAATGAGCAGTTCTTC
TRBV6-2/TRBV6-3	TRBJ2-7	.	.	CASSYEIAALQRGYEQYF	TGTGCCAGCAGTTACGAGATAGCGGCCTTGCAGAGGGGCTACGAGCAGTACTTC
TRBV5-6	TRBJ1-2	.	.	CASLLGGRWKYGYTF	TGTGCCAGCCTTCTTGGGGGGCGCTGGAAATATGGCTACACCTTC
TRBV27	TRBJ1-4	.	TRBD1	CASSLLRGQTNEKLFF	TGTGCCAGCAGTTTACTCAGGGGGCAGACTAATGAAAAACTGTTTTTT
TRBV18	TRBJ2-4	.	.	CASSPTGAGNIQYF	TGTGCCAGCTCACCAACGGGCGCGGGAAACATTCAGTACTTC
TRBV19	TRBJ1-5	few	.	CASYARGSDQPQHF	TGTGCCAGTTACGCCAGAGGATCGGATCAGCCCCAGCATTTT
TRBV19	TRBJ2-7	.	TRBD2	CASSTSPPGLAESYEQYF	TGTGCCAGTAGTACCAGCCCGCCGGGACTAGCGGAGTCCTACGAGCAGTACTTC
TRBV7-8	TRBJ1-1	.	.	CAPRDITRNTEAFF	TGTGCCCCCCGGGACATAACTCGGAACACTGAAGCTTTCTTT
TRBV5-1	TRBJ2-5	.	.	CASSLGTGGLAAYF	TGCGCCAGCAGCTTGGGGACAGGGGGACTAGCGGCTTACTTC